This TCR beta chain was captured in a study of shared clonotypes between healthy human individuals. About 280 ng DNA, some 30,000 T cell genomes, went into unsorted PBMC replicate PCRs. The authors sequenced unsorted PBMC DNA on ten immunoSEQ deep assay plates. Assay: immunoSEQ multiplex PCR; the TCRdb copy retains only in-frame clones and omits some. The sample lists about 490,000 clones, about 84% seen once, with roughly 13% in the top ten. Trimming took off 1 base at V and 2 bases at J, with 11 bases between the two ends. This CDR3 has 15 amino acids. The germline gives CDR1 SGHTA, CDR2 FQGTGA. This TCR derives from a woman aged 40-49 years in good health. Some clones in this sample may be carry-over from other donors' samples. The chain links TRBV7-3 to TRBJ1-1; D may be TRBD1 (5 bases). The specimen was PBMCs. CDR3 in amino acids: CASSLRPGRNTEAFF. The CDR3 region has the DNA TGTGCCAGCAGCTTAAGGCCAGGGCGAAACACTGAAGCTTTCTTT.